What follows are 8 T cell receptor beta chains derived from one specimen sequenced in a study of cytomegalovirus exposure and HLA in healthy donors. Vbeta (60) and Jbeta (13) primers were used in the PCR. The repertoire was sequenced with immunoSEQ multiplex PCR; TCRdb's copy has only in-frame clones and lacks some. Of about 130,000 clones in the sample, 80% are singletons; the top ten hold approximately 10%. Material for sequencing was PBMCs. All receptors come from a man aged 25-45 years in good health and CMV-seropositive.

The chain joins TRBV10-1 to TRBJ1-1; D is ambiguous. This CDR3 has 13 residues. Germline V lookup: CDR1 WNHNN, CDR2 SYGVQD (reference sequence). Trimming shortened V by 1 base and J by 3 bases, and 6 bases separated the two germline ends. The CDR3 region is CASSEYLDTEAFF. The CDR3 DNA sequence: TGCGCCAGCAGTGAGTATTTAGACACTGAAGCTTTCTTT.

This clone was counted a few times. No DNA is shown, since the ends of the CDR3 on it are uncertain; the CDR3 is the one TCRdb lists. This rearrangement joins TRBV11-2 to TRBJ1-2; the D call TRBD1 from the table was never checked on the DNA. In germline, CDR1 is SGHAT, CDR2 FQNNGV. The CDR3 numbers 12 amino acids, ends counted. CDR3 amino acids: CASSWGTGIHTF.

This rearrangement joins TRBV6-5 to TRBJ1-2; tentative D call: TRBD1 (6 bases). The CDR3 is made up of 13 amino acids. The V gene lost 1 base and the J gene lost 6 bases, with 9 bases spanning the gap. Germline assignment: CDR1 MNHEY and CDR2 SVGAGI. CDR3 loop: CASSYLGADGYTF. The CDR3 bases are TGTGCCAGCAGTTACTTGGGGGCGGATGGCTACACCTTC.

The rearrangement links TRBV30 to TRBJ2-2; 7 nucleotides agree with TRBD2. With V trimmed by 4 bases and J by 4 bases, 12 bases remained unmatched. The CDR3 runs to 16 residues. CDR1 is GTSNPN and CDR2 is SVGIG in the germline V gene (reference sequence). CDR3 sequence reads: CAWIMPHTGGTGELFF. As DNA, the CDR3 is TGTGCCTGGATCATGCCCCACACGGGGGGCACCGGGGAGCTGTTTTTT.

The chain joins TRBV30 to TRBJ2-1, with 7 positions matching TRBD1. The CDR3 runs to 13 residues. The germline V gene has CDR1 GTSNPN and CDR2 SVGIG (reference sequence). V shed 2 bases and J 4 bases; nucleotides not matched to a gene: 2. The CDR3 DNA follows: TGTGCCTGGAGTACAGGGGATTACAATGAGCAGTTCTTC. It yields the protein CAWSTGDYNEQFF.

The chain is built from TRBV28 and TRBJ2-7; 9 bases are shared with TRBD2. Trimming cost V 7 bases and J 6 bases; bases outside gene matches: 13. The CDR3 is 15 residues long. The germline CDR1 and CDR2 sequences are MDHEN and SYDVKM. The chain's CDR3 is CASTSARGGRGEQYF. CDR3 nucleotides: TGTGCCAGCACCTCCGCAAGGGGCGGGAGGGGCGAGCAGTACTTC.

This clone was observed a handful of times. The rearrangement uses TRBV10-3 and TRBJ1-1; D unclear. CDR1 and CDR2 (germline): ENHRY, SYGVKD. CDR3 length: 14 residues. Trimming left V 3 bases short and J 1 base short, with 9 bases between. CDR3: CAISERQANTEAFF. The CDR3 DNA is TGTGCCATCAGTGAACGGCAGGCGAACACTGAAGCTTTCTTT.

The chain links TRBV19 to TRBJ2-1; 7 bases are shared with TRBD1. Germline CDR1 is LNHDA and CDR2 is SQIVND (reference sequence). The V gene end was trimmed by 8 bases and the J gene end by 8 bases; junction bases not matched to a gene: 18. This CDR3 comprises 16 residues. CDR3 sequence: CASQPPGRGYFDEQFF. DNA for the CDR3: TGTGCCAGTCAGCCCCCGGGCAGGGGGTATTTCGATGAGCAGTTCTTC. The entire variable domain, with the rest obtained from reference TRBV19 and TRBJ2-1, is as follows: DGGITQSPKYLFRKEGQNVTLSCEQNLNHDAMYWYRQDPGQGLRLIYYSQIVNDFQKGDIAEGYSVSREKKESFPLTVTSAQKNPTAFYLCASQPPGRGYFDEQFFGPGTRLTVL.